Detailed here is one T cell receptor (beta chain). The data were taken from a study of blood T cell repertoires in COVID-19. The protocol was immunoSEQ multiplex PCR, while the TCRdb copy is restricted to in-frame clones and leaves out a portion. The table has about 200,000 clones, approximately 90% seen once; the top ten hold roughly 19%. The material sequenced was peripheral blood. The receptor comes from a man aged 45-65 years with COVID-19, enrolled during active disease.

CDR3: CASLRGEDYGYTF. The CDR3 coding sequence is TGTGCCAGCCTCAGGGGGGAGGACTATGGCTACACCTTC. The rearrangement joins TRBV2 to TRBJ1-2, with 7 bases identical to TRBD1. The CDR3 extends over 13 amino acids. V lost 8 bases, J lost 3 bases, and 6 bases stayed unmatched. Germline V lookup: CDR1 SNHLY, CDR2 FYNNEI.